This TCR beta chain was captured in a study of T cells expressing NK-cell markers. Across the study: Each TCR beta repertoire originated in sorted T cells that were CD3+CD56+NKG2C+, CD3+CD56+NKG2C- or CD3+CD56-NKG2C+. Serological testing identified most of the eight sequenced donors as HCMV-seropositive and one as seronegative.

In the case of this clonotype: Its antigen is not known.

Each CDR3 protein gets one entry in TCRdb, which reprocessed the 5' RACE reads and gives no DNA. This table holds 350,000 to 450,000 distinct CDR3 sequences. Study findings and constraints: HCMV specificity of the expanded NKG2C+ T cell clones stayed unclear.

Germline CDR1 is SGHRS and CDR2 is YFSETQ. This CDR3 has 16 amino acids. Sample: blood T cells: a sorted CD56 or NKG2C T cell subset, CD4+ or CD8+ T cells, or bulk PBMC T cells (not recorded which). The gene calls are TRBV5-1 and TRBJ2-1; checking the TCRdb D call of TRBD1 is not possible without DNA. This TCR was recovered from a man aged 18 to 69 in good health. CDR3 amino acids: CASSADRVGGYNEQFF.